These T cell receptor beta chains were read from a single sample in a study of blood T cell repertoires in COVID-19. The repertoire was sequenced with immunoSEQ multiplex PCR; TCRdb's copy has only in-frame clones and lacks some. The table lists approximately 90,000 clones, over 75% of them singletons, with around 25% in the top ten. The sequencing sample was made of peripheral blood. The receptor set was obtained from an elderly man with active or convalescent COVID-19. The CDR3 runs from the conserved cysteine through the conserved F or W. Each record gives: J gene, D gene, clone size, V gene, CDR3 length, CDR3 DNA, CDR3 protein. The D gene is left open where the match is weak. Part of the rows lack a size; the others show once, few, many or a class for expanded clones.

TRBJ1-5	-	-	TRBV19	15	TGTGCCAGTAGTACCCGAGCGGGGGGCCTCTCCCCCCAGCATTTT	CASSTRAGGLSPQHF
TRBJ2-1	-	-	TRBV27	16	TGTGCCAGCAGTTCCCCCCCGGGACACCCTAGGAATGAGCAGTTCTTC	CASSSPPGHPRNEQFF
TRBJ1-1	-	-	TRBV18	13	TGTGCCAGCTCACAAACAGGTCGCACTGAAGCTTTCTTT	CASSQTGRTEAFF
TRBJ2-5	TRBD2	once	TRBV3-1/TRBV3-2	16	TGTGCCAGCAGTGACACGGGGGGGGCCCGCCGTGAGACCCAGTACTTC	CASSDTGGARRETQYF
TRBJ2-7	-	-	TRBV6-1	13	TGTGCCAGCAGTGAAAGTTGGAGGAGCGAGCAGTACTTC	CASSESWRSEQYF
TRBJ2-3	-	-	TRBV5-1	16	TGCGCCAGCAGCTGGAGGACAGACCCTAGCACAGATACGCAGTATTTT	CASSWRTDPSTDTQYF
TRBJ2-7	TRBD2	few	TRBV7-2	13	TGTGCCAGCAGTGGGGGGGGACCCCTCGAGCAGTACTTC	CASSGGGPLEQYF
TRBJ1-2	-	-	TRBV5-3	14	TGTGCCAGAAGCTTGGTACGGCGGCGACGGGGCTACACCTTC	CARSLVRRRRGYTF
TRBJ2-7	-	-	TRBV27	13	TGTGCCAGCAGTCCCGGTCCTACCTACGAGCAGTACTTC	CASSPGPTYEQYF
TRBJ1-5	-	-	TRBV2	14	TGTGCCAGCAGTGGGGAGACAGGTATTCAGCCCCAGCATTTT	CASSGETGIQPQHF
TRBJ2-1	-	few	TRBV6-4	15	TGTGCCAGCAGTGACTCGAGGGGAGGCTACAATGAGCAGTTCTTC	CASSDSRGGYNEQFF
TRBJ1-2	TRBD1	-	TRBV30	13	TGTGCCTGGAGGGAATTTTTAGGGGGCGCTTACACCTTC	CAWREFLGGAYTF
TRBJ1-6	-	once	TRBV21-1	16	TGTGCCAGCACCCTGGACAGGGACCTCAGGAATTCACCCCTCCACTTT	CASTLDRDLRNSPLHF
TRBJ2-1	TRBD1	-	TRBV27	17	TGTGCCAGCAGTCGACTCCCGGGACAGGGTATGGTGGATGAGCAGTTCTTC	CASSRLPGQGMVDEQFF
TRBJ1-2	-	-	TRBV3-1/TRBV3-2	15	TGTGCCAGCAGCCCCACAGGGCGGGCGAACTATGGCTACACCTTC	CASSPTGRANYGYTF
TRBJ2-7	TRBD2	-	TRBV7-6	15	TGTGCCAGCAGCCCCTCTAGCGGGGGGGCCTACGAGCAGTACTTC	CASSPSSGGAYEQYF
TRBJ2-7	TRBD2	-	TRBV10-3	16	TGTGCCATCAGTGAGCCCCGCGGGGGGGCTCTTCACGAGCAGTACTTC	CAISEPRGGALHEQYF
TRBJ1-2	TRBD1	-	TRBV14	12	TGTGCCAGCAGCCCCGACAGGGCTGGCTACACCTTC	CASSPDRAGYTF
TRBJ1-2	-	-	TRBV12-3/TRBV12-4	13	TGTGCCACCACTAGGGTGGCCCTATCAGGCTACACCTTC	CATTRVALSGYTF
TRBJ2-5	TRBD2	-	TRBV24-1	16	TGTGCCACCAGTGATTTGCTAGCGGGGGGCCAAGAGACCCAGTACTTC	CATSDLLAGGQETQYF
TRBJ1-1	TRBD1	once	TRBV19	14	TGTGCCAGTAGTTCATCCAGGGGGCTGACTGAAGCTTTCTTT	CASSSSRGLTEAFF
TRBJ1-4	-	-	TRBV4-1	17	TGCGCCAGCAGCCAACGAACCACCCGGGGGACTAATGAAAAACTGTTTTTT	CASSQRTTRGTNEKLFF
TRBJ2-3	-	once	TRBV30	16	TGTGCCTGGAGTGTATCGGCGGGATCTAGCACAGATACGCAGTATTTT	CAWSVSAGSSTDTQYF
TRBJ1-1	-	-	TRBV29-1	15	TGCAGCGTTGGGCCCCGGGGTTTGGCGAACACTGAAGCTTTCTTT	CSVGPRGLANTEAFF
TRBJ2-7	-	-	TRBV27	16	TGTGCCAGCAGTTTAGATCGGGGTGGCGGAACCTACGAGCAGTACTTC	CASSLDRGGGTYEQYF
TRBJ1-1	TRBD1	few	TRBV28	14	TGTGCCAGCAGTGTGCGGACAGGGAGGGAGAGAGCTTTCTTT	CASSVRTGRERAFF
TRBJ1-5	-	-	TRBV19	15	TGTGCCAGTAGTATAGGTGACACCCGCAATCAGCCCCAGCATTTT	CASSIGDTRNQPQHF
TRBJ2-7	-	-	TRBV28	15	TGTGCCAGCAGCCAGAGGACAGATGGTCTCTACGAGCAGTACTTC	CASSQRTDGLYEQYF
TRBJ2-2	TRBD2	-	TRBV9	16	TGTGCCAGCAGCTCCAGCGGGGGGGTCCCCACCGGGGAGCTGTTTTTT	CASSSSGGVPTGELFF
TRBJ2-5	TRBD1	-	TRBV19	14	TGTGCCAGTAGTACCCCGGGACAGGGGAAGACCCAGTACTTC	CASSTPGQGKTQYF
TRBJ2-5	-	-	TRBV5-1	16	TGCGCCAGCAGCGACGAAAGAACAGGAATTCAAGAGACCCAGTACTTC	CASSDERTGIQETQYF
TRBJ1-1	-	few	TRBV28	14	TGTGCCAGCAGAGCCGGGGGGCTTGAGGTCGAAGCTTTCTTT	CASRAGGLEVEAFF
TRBJ2-3	-	few	TRBV6-6	12	TGTGCCAGCAGTTACTCGGCGGGGACGCAGTATTTT	CASSYSAGTQYF
TRBJ1-5	-	-	TRBV2	15	TGTGCCAGCAGTAGACAGGTTTATAGCAATCAGCCCCAGCATTTT	CASSRQVYSNQPQHF
TRBJ2-7	-	-	TRBV6-5	13	TGTGCCAGCAAGAGGGGGGGCTCCTACGAGCAGTACTTC	CASKRGGSYEQYF
TRBJ2-5	TRBD2	-	TRBV7-8	17	TGTGCCAGCAGCTTAGAAGTAGGCAGGGCGGGAGGGGAGACCCAGTACTTC	CASSLEVGRAGGETQYF
TRBJ2-2	TRBD2	-	TRBV2	16	TGTGCCAGCAGTGAAGCGCCAGCGGGGGACACCGGGGAGCTGTTTTTT	CASSEAPAGDTGELFF
TRBJ2-7	-	-	TRBV11-2	14	TGTGCCAGCAGCCTAGAACCGGGCTCCTACGAGCAGTACTTC	CASSLEPGSYEQYF
TRBJ1-3	-	-	TRBV9	17	TGTGCCAGCAGCCACTCCATGAGCAGGGTCTCTGGAAACACCATATATTTT	CASSHSMSRVSGNTIYF
TRBJ1-1	TRBD1	-	TRBV27	13	TGTGCCAGCAGTACCCGACAGGGCACTGAAGCTTTCTTT	CASSTRQGTEAFF
TRBJ2-5	TRBD2	-	TRBV10-3	14	TGTGCCATCCGCGGGGGGGCGATGGCGGAGACCCAGTACTTC	CAIRGGAMAETQYF
TRBJ2-7	-	-	TRBV5-8	14	TGTGCCAGCAGCCATGGGGTAGGGGGCTACGAGCAGTACTTC	CASSHGVGGYEQYF
TRBJ2-5	-	once	TRBV7-8	12	TGTGCCAGCAGCTTAACTCAAGAGACCCAGTACTTC	CASSLTQETQYF
TRBJ2-5	-	-	TRBV7-2	15	TGTGCCAGCAGCTTAGCCCGACAGGTCCAAGAGACCCAGTACTTC	CASSLARQVQETQYF
TRBJ1-1	TRBD1	once	TRBV6-5	14	TGTGCCAGCAGTTCGACAGGGGGAGGCACTGAAGCTTTCTTT	CASSSTGGGTEAFF
TRBJ1-5	TRBD1	-	TRBV7-2	15	TGTGCCAGCAGCTTAGTGACAGGGCCAGATCAGCCCCAGCATTTT	CASSLVTGPDQPQHF
TRBJ2-3	TRBD2	-	TRBV6-5	15	TGTGCCAGCAGTCCCCTAGCGGGGGGGCCTCATACGCAGTATTTT	CASSPLAGGPHTQYF
TRBJ1-6	TRBD1	-	TRBV7-9	12	TGTGCCAGCACCACGTACAGGGGAAATCTCCACTTT	CASTTYRGNLHF
TRBJ2-7	TRBD2	-	TRBV3-1/TRBV3-2	16	TGTGCCAGCAGCCAAGAGGGCCTAGCGGCCTCCTACGAGCAGTACTTC	CASSQEGLAASYEQYF
TRBJ2-1	TRBD1	-	TRBV7-9	18	TGTGCCAGCAGCTATATTACATGGGACAGGAGCTCCTACAATGAGCAGTTCTTC	CASSYITWDRSSYNEQFF
TRBJ1-2	-	-	TRBV19	13	TGTGCCAGTAGTATAGCAGGGGTTGGAGGCTACACCTTC	CASSIAGVGGYTF
TRBJ2-1	-	-	TRBV18	19	TGTGCCAGCTCACCACCCGTTGGGCGTGGGCGCGGGGCCTACAATGAGCAGTTCTTC	CASSPPVGRGRGAYNEQFF
TRBJ1-2	TRBD1	-	TRBV19	15	TGTGCCAGTAGTCCAGAGGGGGCCAGGTGGGGTGGCTACACCTTC	CASSPEGARWGGYTF
TRBJ2-1	-	once	TRBV21-1	17	TGTGCCAGCAGCAGGCTTCGCAGAGCGGGGGGAGGTAATGAGCAGTTCTTC	CASSRLRRAGGGNEQFF
TRBJ1-2	-	-	TRBV28	14	TGTGCCAGCAGTCCCGGAGGTACTTCATGGGGCTACACCTTC	CASSPGGTSWGYTF